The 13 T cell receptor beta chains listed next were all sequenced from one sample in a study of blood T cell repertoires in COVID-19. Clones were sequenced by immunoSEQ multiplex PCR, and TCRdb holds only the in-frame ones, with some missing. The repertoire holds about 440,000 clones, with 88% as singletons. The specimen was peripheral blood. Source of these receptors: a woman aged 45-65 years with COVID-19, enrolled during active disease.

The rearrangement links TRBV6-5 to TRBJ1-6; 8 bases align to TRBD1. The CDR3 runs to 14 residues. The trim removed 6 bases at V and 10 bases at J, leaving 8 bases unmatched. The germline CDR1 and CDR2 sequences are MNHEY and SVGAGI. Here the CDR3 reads CASSFGQGRSPLHF. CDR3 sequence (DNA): TGTGCCAGCAGCTTCGGACAGGGCAGGTCACCCCTCCACTTT.

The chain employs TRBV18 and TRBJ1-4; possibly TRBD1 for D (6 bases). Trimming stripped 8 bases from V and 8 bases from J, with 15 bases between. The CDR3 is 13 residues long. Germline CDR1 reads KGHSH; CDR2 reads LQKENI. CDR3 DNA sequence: TGTGCCAGCCACACAGGGACCGAGGAAAAACTGTTTTTT. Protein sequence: CASHTGTEEKLFF.

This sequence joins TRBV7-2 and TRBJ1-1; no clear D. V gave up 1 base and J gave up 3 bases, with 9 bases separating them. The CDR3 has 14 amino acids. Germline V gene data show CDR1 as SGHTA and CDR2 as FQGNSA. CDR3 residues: CASSLVTSDTEAFF. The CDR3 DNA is TGTGCCAGCAGCTTAGTCACATCCGACACTGAAGCTTTCTTT.

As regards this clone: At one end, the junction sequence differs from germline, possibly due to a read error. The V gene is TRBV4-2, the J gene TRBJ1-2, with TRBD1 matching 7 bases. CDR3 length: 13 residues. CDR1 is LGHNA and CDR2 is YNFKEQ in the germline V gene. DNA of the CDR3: TGTGCCAGCAGCGAAGAAGTGGGGCCAGGGGGCACCTTC. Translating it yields CASSEEVGPGGTF.

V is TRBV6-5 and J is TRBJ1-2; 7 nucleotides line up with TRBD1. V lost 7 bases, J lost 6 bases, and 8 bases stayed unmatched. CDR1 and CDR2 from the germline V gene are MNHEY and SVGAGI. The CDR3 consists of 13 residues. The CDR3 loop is CASKRTGVDGYTF. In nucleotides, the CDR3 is TGTGCCAGCAAAAGAACAGGGGTGGATGGCTACACCTTC.

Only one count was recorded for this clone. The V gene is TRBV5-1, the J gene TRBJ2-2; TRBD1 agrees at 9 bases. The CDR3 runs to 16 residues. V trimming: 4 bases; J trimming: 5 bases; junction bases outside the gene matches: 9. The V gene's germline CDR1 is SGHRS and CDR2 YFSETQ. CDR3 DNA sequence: TGCGCCAGCAGCACCTTACAGGGGGCAGGGACCGGGGAGCTGTTTTTT. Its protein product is CASSTLQGAGTGELFF.

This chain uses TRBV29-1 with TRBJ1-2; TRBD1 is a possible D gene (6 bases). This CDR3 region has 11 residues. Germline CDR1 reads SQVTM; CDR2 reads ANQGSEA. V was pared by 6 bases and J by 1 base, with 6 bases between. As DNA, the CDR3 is TGCAGCGTCAGGGGTAACTATGGCTACACCTTC. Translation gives CSVRGNYGYTF.

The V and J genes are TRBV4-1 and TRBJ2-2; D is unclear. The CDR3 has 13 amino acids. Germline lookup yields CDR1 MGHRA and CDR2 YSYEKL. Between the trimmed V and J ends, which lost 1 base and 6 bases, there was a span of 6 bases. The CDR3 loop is CASSQVQAGELFF. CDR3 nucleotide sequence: TGCGCCAGCAGCCAAGTTCAGGCCGGGGAGCTGTTTTTT.

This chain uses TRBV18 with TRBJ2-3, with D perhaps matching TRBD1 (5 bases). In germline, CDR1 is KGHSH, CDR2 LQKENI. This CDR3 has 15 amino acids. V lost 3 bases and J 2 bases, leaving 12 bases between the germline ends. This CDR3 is CASSPTALHTDTQYF. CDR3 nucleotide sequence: TGTGCCAGCTCACCGACAGCCCTTCACACAGATACGCAGTATTTT.

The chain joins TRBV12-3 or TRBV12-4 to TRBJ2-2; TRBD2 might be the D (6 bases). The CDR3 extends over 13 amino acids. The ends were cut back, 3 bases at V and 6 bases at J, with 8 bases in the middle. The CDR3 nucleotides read TGTGCCAGCAGTTTGGAGGGTTCCGGGGAGCTGTTTTTT. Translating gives CASSLEGSGELFF.

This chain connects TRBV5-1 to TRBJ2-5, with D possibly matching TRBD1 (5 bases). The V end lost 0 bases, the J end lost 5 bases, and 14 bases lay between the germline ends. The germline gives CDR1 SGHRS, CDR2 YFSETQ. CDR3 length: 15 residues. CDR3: CASSLAGADEETQYF. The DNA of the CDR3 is TGCGCCAGCAGCTTGGCTGGGGCCGACGAGGAGACCCAGTACTTC.

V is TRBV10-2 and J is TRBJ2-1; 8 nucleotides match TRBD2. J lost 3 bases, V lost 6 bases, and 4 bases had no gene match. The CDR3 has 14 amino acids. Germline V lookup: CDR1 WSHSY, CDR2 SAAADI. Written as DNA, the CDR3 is TGCGCCAGCAGGGCGGGGGGCAACTACAATGAGCAGTTCTTC. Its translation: CASRAGGNYNEQFF.

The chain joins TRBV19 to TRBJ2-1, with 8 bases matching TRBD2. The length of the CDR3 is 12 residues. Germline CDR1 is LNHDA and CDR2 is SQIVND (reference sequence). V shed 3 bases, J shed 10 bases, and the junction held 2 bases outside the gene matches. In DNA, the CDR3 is TGTGCCAGTAGTATCGGCGGGGGGGAGCAGTTCTTC. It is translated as CASSIGGGEQFF.